This entry is about one T cell receptor (beta chain). Only in-frame clones appear in the TCRdb table, and some are missing; sequencing was by immunoSEQ multiplex PCR. The top ten clones hold approximately 1.5% of a sample with 350,000 to 400,000 clones, approximately 89% of them seen once. This entry is derived from a study of blood T cell repertoires in COVID-19. The wider study: Specimens from acute and convalescent COVID-19 originated in the United States, Italy and Spain.

Recovered status applied to Cohort 3 donors who had two consecutive negative PCRs. It also applied to those with clearance or with symptom resolution. Germline loops: CDR1 MDHEN, CDR2 SYDVKM. This CDR3 region has 14 residues. J was trimmed by 11 bases and V by 0 bases; bases with no gene match: 3. V usage is TRBV28 and J usage is TRBJ1-6; TRBD1 matches at 8 bases. Sample: PBMCs or T cells enriched from blood (not recorded which). This TCR was sampled from a woman in her twenties or thirties who had recovered from COVID-19. CDR3 in amino acids: CASSLWDRVPPLHF. CDR3 coding DNA: TGTGCCAGCAGTTTATGGGACAGGGTGCCACCCCTCCACTTT.